This TCR beta chain was identified during a study of cytotoxic CD8 clonotypes in ibrutinib-treated CLL. Study-level points and caveats: Stable or contracted on treatment, public clonotypes were also uncommon.

The data were produced by immunoSEQ multiplex PCR, yet TCRdb's version contains in-frame clones alone and is incomplete. The sample contains about 310,000 clones, 80% of which appear only once. A note on this clone: As yet, its antigen is unknown.

V lost 4 bases and J lost 1, with 11 bases in between. This CDR3 spans 14 amino acids. Germline CDR1 SEHNR, CDR2 FQNEAQ (reference sequence). The TCR originated in a human donor with chronic lymphocytic leukemia. The sequencing used PBMCs, collected before ibrutinib treatment. The chain couples TRBV7-9 to TRBJ2-7; either TRBD1 or TRBD2 may supply D (5 bases each). The CDR3, as DNA: TGTGCCAGCAGCTCCGGGGCCAGATCCTACGAGCAGTACTTC. This sequence encodes CASSSGARSYEQYF.